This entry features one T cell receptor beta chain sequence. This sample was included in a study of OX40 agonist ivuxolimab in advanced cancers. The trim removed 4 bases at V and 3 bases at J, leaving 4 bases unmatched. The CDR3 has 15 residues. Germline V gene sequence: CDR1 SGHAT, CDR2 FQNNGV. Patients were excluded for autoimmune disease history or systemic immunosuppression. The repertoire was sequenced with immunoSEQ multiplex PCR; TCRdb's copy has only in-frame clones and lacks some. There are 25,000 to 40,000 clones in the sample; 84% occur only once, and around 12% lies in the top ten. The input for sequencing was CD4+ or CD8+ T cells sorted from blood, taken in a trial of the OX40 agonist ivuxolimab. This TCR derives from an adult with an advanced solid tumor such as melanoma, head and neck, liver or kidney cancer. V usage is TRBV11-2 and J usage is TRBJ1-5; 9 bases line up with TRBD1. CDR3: CASSSGTGNNQPQHF. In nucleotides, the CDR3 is TGTGCCAGCAGCTCCGGGACAGGGAACAATCAGCCCCAGCATTTT.